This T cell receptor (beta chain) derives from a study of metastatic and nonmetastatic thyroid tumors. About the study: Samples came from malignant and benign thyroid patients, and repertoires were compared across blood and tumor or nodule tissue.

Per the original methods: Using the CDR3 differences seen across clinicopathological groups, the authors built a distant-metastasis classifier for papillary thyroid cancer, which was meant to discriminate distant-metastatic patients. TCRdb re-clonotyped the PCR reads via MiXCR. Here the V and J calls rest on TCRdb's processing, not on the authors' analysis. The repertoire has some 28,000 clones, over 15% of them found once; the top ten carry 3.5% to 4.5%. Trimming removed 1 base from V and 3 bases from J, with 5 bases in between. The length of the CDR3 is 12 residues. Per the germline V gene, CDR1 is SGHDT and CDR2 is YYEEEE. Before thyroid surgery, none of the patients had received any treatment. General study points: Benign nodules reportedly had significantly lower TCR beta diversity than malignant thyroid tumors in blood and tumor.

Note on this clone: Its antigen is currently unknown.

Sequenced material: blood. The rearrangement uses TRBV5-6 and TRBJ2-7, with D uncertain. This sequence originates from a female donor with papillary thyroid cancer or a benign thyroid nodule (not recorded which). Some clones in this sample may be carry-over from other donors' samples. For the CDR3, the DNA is TGTGCCAGCAGCTTGATCGACTACGAGCAGTACTTC. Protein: CASSLIDYEQYF.